The rows below give T cell receptor beta chains drawn from one sample of a study of human T cells and chemical hapten exposure. TCRdb passed the RACE reads through MiXCR, listing each CDR3 protein once. This table holds 100,000 to 150,000 distinct CDR3 sequences, around an eighth found once. Sample: whole blood, taken in connection with sensitization to the hapten diphenylcyclopropenone (DPC). These receptors all stem from a woman aged 18-29 years with alopecia areata. Some clones in this sample may be carry-over from other donors' samples. The CDR3 runs from the conserved cysteine through the conserved F or W.

>TRBV20-1|13
CSARPQGKNIQYF
>TRBV28|14
CASSTSGRGTAQYF
>TRBV4-1|16
CASSQEMVGRSYEQYF
>TRBV28|15
CASSSRGVTAYEKYF
>TRBV25-1|12
CASSGSRREQFF
>TRBV12-3/TRBV12-4|12
CASSLQLNGYTF
>TRBV28|17
CASSPQGGDSNTGELFF
>TRBV11-2|12
CASSPTHAGYTF
>TRBV7-2|15
CASRAAGTGIHEQYF
>TRBV27|13
CASSWGLPYEQYF
>TRBV6-4|14
CASSERGGTDTQYF
>TRBV7-6|14
CASSLGGADEKLFF
>TRBV4-1|17
CASSQDLAGEITDTQYF
>TRBV6-1|10
CASKGTEAFF
>TRBV7-2|15
CASSFRPLRQETQYF
>TRBV28|13
CASSLGQLGRYTF
>TRBV11-2|15
CASSTTTGAQNEQFF
>TRBV18|13
CASSPGEKTEAFF
>TRBV20-1|12
CSGGGRAETQYF
>TRBV4-3|14
CASSPGTCTGELFF
>TRBV20-1|12
CSAGQGRNTIYF
>TRBV27|17
CASSLSVEISYNSPLHF